This is a list of T cell receptor beta chains from one sample in a study of blood T cells in healthy people across ages. TCRdb re-derived calls from the 5' RACE reads in MiXCR, one entry per CDR3 protein. The repertoire holds roughly 500,000 distinct CDR3 sequences, with 24% as singletons. The same data also went into a second study, on T cells of mothers and their children.

The sample was blood. The receptors here all came from a boy between 10 and 17 years old in good health. The CDR3 runs from the conserved cysteine through the conserved F or W. The order of the fields is V gene, J gene, D gene, clone size, CDR3 DNA, CDR3 protein. The D gene is left open where the match is weak. Clone size is not always given. Where it is, it says once, few, many or a class for expanded clones.

>TRBV5-1|TRBJ2-7|-|once
TGCGCCAGCAGCTTCACGACGGATACCTACGAGCAGTACTTC
CASSFTTDTYEQYF
>TRBV3-1|TRBJ1-1|-|-
TGTGCCAGCAGCCAAGAAACAGGGACCAACACTGAAGCTTTCTTT
CASSQETGTNTEAFF
>TRBV6-5|TRBJ1-3|TRBD1|few
TGTGCCAGCAGTTACTCGGGGAGCATGACAGGGGTCGGAAACACCATATATTTT
CASSYSGSMTGVGNTIYF
>TRBV12-3/TRBV12-4|TRBJ1-2|TRBD1|few
TGTGCCAGCAGACCGACTGGGGACAGTTACTATGGCTACACCTTC
CASRPTGDSYYGYTF
>TRBV10-3|TRBJ2-1|-|-
TGTGCCATCTCTGGGGGCGGAACAACCAATGAGCAGTTCTTC
CAISGGGTTNEQFF
>TRBV9|TRBJ2-1|-|few
TGTGCCAGCAGCGTAGTAGCAGGGCCCTACAATGAGCAGTTCTTC
CASSVVAGPYNEQFF
>TRBV4-1|TRBJ2-2|TRBD2|few
TGCGCCAGCAGCCAAGATCGGAGACTAGCGGGAGTGTTAAACACCGGGGAGCTGTTTTTT
CASSQDRRLAGVLNTGELFF
>TRBV6-5|TRBJ2-1|-|many
TGTGCCAGCAGTTACCGGTCGGGGCCGAGCTCCTACAATGAGCAGTTCTTC
CASSYRSGPSSYNEQFF
>TRBV19|TRBJ2-1|-|few
TGTGCCAGTAGTGCCAATTTAGCTAGTGTATACAATGAGCAGTTCTTC
CASSANLASVYNEQFF
>TRBV7-2|TRBJ2-6|-|-
TGTGCCAGCAGCCCCCACCTCTCTGGGGCCAACGTCCTGACTTTC
CASSPHLSGANVLTF
>TRBV12-3/TRBV12-4|TRBJ1-1|-|-
TGTGCCAGCAGTTTTACAGGGCTCTACACTGAAGCTTTCTTT
CASSFTGLYTEAFF
>TRBV7-3|TRBJ2-1|-|-
TGTGCCAGCAGCTTCCCAGGGGCGGTCAATGAGCAGTTCTTC
CASSFPGAVNEQFF
>TRBV20-1|TRBJ2-1|TRBD2|-
TGCAGTGCTAGGGCTCCGGGGGGGAATGAGCAGTTCTTC
CSARAPGGNEQFF
>TRBV28|TRBJ2-1|TRBD1|-
TGTGCCAGCAGCCCAGGGGGCATGGGCACCTACAATGAGCAGTTCTTC
CASSPGGMGTYNEQFF
>TRBV5-6|TRBJ2-7|TRBD2|few
TGTGCCAGCAGCCCGACTAGCGGGAGGTTCGAGCAGTACTTC
CASSPTSGRFEQYF
>TRBV6-2/TRBV6-3|TRBJ1-2|-|-
TGTGCCAGCAGCTCTTCGTGGAACTCTGGCTACACCTTC
CASSSSWNSGYTF
>TRBV2|TRBJ1-2|-|few
TGTGCCAGCGCCTACGGGGTACAAGGCTACACCTTC
CASAYGVQGYTF
>TRBV12-3/TRBV12-4|TRBJ1-1|-|-
TGTGCCAGCACCGGGACGGCGGGGAACACTGAAGCTTTCTTT
CASTGTAGNTEAFF
>TRBV7-2|TRBJ2-7|TRBD2|-
TGTGCCAGCAGCCGGGGGACTAGCCCCCCCGAGCAGTACTTC
CASSRGTSPPEQYF
>TRBV29-1|TRBJ2-1|-|few
TGCAGCGTTGAACTTGGGGGTATTTTCAATGAGCAGTTCTTC
CSVELGGIFNEQFF
>TRBV10-3|TRBJ2-6|-|few
TGTGCCATCAGTGAAACCAACGTCCTGACTTTC
CAISETNVLTF
>TRBV15|TRBJ2-2|-|few
TGTGCCACCAGCAGCAGACCGACCCTAATAAACACCGGGGAGCTGTTTTTT
CATSSRPTLINTGELFF
>TRBV20-1|TRBJ1-1|-|-
TGCAGTGCTAGACGGAGGCAGCCCAACACTGAAGCTTTCTTT
CSARRRQPNTEAFF
>TRBV4-3|TRBJ1-2|-|-
TGCGCCAGCAGCCAGGGTGCCGGGATATACTACTATGGCTACACCTTC
CASSQGAGIYYYGYTF
>TRBV4-1|TRBJ2-7|-|many
TGCGCCAGCAGCCAAGGGTCGGGAGAAGGCTACGAGCAGTACTTC
CASSQGSGEGYEQYF
>TRBV27|TRBJ2-3|-|-
TGTGCCAGCAGTTCACAGGCTAGCACAGATACGCAGTATTTT
CASSSQASTDTQYF
>TRBV29-1|TRBJ2-1|-|few
TGCAGCGCTGATGGGACCGAAAGCTCCTACAATGAGCAGTTCTTC
CSADGTESSYNEQFF
>TRBV20-1|TRBJ2-1|TRBD1|-
TGCAGTGCTAGTGTGACAGGGAAAGACTACAATGAGCAGTTCTTC
CSASVTGKDYNEQFF
>TRBV18|TRBJ1-3|-|few
TGTGCCAGCTCACCGCGAACGGATTACTCTGGAAACACCATATATTTT
CASSPRTDYSGNTIYF
>TRBV29-1|TRBJ2-5|-|-
TGCAGCGTTGCTGGTTTCGGGGAGACCCAGTACTTC
CSVAGFGETQYF
>TRBV7-9|TRBJ2-7|-|-
TGTGCCAGCAGCCCCCCGGGCTCTGTGCTACCCAACGAGCAGTACTTC
CASSPPGSVLPNEQYF
>TRBV10-3|TRBJ1-2|-|few
TGTGCCATCAGCAGGGATTGGAGCTATGGCTACACCTTC
CAISRDWSYGYTF
>TRBV28|TRBJ2-2|-|-
TGTGCCAGCAGTTTTAACCCCGCGGAGGTGGGGAACACCGGGGAGCTGTTTTTT
CASSFNPAEVGNTGELFF
>TRBV7-2|TRBJ2-3|TRBD2|once
TGTGCCAGCAGCTCGCTAGCGGGAATAGATACGCAGTGTTTT
CASSSLAGIDTQCF
>TRBV29-1|TRBJ2-5|-|-
TGCAGCGTTGGAGATTGGATGAGGGCAGGGAAGACTCAAGAGACCCAGTACTTC
CSVGDWMRAGKTQETQYF
>TRBV29-1|TRBJ1-1|-|-
TGCAGCGTTGAAAAAGAGAGGAGTACGGCTGAAGCTTTCTTT
CSVEKERSTAEAFF
>TRBV9|TRBJ1-6|TRBD1|-
TGTGCCAGCAGCTCCATCGCGGGGACAGGGGGCGGTTGGAATTCACCCCTCCACTTT
CASSSIAGTGGGWNSPLHF
>TRBV7-9|TRBJ2-7|-|-
TGTGCCAGCAGCGACAGTCGGGGGCTACCCACCTACGAGCAGTACTTC
CASSDSRGLPTYEQYF
>TRBV28|TRBJ1-2|-|few
TGTGCCAGCAGTTCTAAGACGGACATCCACTATGGCTACACCTTC
CASSSKTDIHYGYTF
>TRBV28|TRBJ2-4|-|few
TGTGCCAGCAGTTCCTCCCGAGGGCTAGCCAAAAACATTCAGTACTTC
CASSSSRGLAKNIQYF
>TRBV20-1|TRBJ2-3|-|-
TGCAGTGCCCAGCTACAGGGAATATACACAGATACGCAGTATTTT
CSAQLQGIYTDTQYF
>TRBV7-9|TRBJ2-7|TRBD1|-
TGTGCCAGCAGCTTAGCCCGGGACAGCGCCTACGAGCAGTACTTC
CASSLARDSAYEQYF
>TRBV27|TRBJ1-5|-|-
TGTGCCAGCAGCTACCAAGGCAATCAGCCCCAGCATTTT
CASSYQGNQPQHF
>TRBV20-1|TRBJ2-3|-|-
TGCAGTGCGGAAACGCGGCGTGATACGCAGTATTTT
CSAETRRDTQYF
>TRBV7-8|TRBJ1-4|-|-
TGTGCCAGCAGCCCGTACCCGGGGGTTTCAACTAATGAAAAACTGTTTTTT
CASSPYPGVSTNEKLFF
>TRBV5-1|TRBJ2-1|TRBD2|few
TGCGCCAGCAGCCTCCGACTAGCGGGAGGTCGCTCCTACAATGAGCAGTTCTTC
CASSLRLAGGRSYNEQFF
>TRBV6-2/TRBV6-3|TRBJ2-5|TRBD2|-
TGTGCCAGCAGGAGACTAGCGAGTCAAGAGACCCAGTACTTC
CASRRLASQETQYF
>TRBV10-2|TRBJ2-1|-|few
TGCGCCAGCAGTGAGCCCCGACCCAATTCCCCCTACAATGAGCAGTTCTTC
CASSEPRPNSPYNEQFF
>TRBV3-1|TRBJ1-6|-|-
TGTGCGACACGAGACCTCAATAATTCACCCCTCCACTTT
CATRDLNNSPLHF
>TRBV7-2|TRBJ2-1|TRBD1|-
TGTGCCAGCAGCTTAGTAAGGGGGCTCTCCTACAATGAGCAGTTCTTC
CASSLVRGLSYNEQFF
>TRBV7-2|TRBJ1-4|-|-
TGTGCCAGCAGCTTAGGAGGCCAGGGCTCTGAAAAACTGTTTTTT
CASSLGGQGSEKLFF
>TRBV6-2/TRBV6-3|TRBJ1-3|-|-
TGTGCCAGCAGTTACTCGGCAGAAACAAACACCATATATTTT
CASSYSAETNTIYF
>TRBV28|TRBJ1-2|TRBD1|few
TGTGCCTCTACACCCCCGACAGGGGTAGAAGTGTATGGCTACACCTTC
CASTPPTGVEVYGYTF